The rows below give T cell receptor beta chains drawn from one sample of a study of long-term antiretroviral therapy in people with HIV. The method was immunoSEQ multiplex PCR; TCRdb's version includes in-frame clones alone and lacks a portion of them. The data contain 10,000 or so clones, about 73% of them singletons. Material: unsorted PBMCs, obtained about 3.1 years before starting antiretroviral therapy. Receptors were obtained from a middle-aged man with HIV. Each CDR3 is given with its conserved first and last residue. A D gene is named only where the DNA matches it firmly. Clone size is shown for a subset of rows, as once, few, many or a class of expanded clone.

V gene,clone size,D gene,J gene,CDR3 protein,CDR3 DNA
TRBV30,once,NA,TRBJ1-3,CAWSARTGNTIYF,TGTGCCTGGAGTGCAAGGACTGGAAACACCATATATTTT
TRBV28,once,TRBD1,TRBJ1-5,CASSSNDDRGVNQPQHF,TGTGCCAGCAGTTCAAACGACGACAGGGGCGTCAATCAGCCCCAGCATTTT
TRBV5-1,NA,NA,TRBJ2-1,CASSSENKRYNEQFF,TGCGCCAGCAGCTCAGAGAACAAGAGGTACAATGAGCAGTTCTTC
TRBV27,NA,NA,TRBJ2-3,CASSPLIQGIDTQYF,TGTGCCAGCAGTCCCCTCATACAGGGTATAGATACGCAGTATTTT
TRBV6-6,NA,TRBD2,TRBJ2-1,CASLGAGGPAMFF,TGTGCCAGTCTTGGAGCGGGAGGGCCAGCTATGTTCTTC
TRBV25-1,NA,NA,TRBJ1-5,CASTVGNQPQHF,TGTGCCAGCACCGTAGGGAATCAGCCCCAGCATTTT
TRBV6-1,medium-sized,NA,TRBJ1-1,CASSSNTEAFF,TGTGCCAGCAGTTCGAACACTGAAGCTTTCTTT
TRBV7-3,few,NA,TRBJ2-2,CASSVGSGELFF,TGTGCCAGCAGCGTAGGGAGCGGGGAGCTGTTTTTT
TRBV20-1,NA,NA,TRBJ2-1,CSEADNLEQFF,TGCAGTGAAGCGGACAACCTGGAGCAGTTCTTC
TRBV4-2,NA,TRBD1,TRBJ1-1,CASNLGGPEAFF,TGTGCCAGCAACCTAGGGGGCCCTGAAGCTTTCTTT
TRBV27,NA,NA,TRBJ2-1,CASSPIMGNEQFF,TGTGCCAGCAGTCCGATCATGGGCAATGAGCAGTTCTTC
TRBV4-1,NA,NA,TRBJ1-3,CASSQDDWVKGNTIYF,TGCGCCAGCAGCCAAGATGATTGGGTAAAGGGAAACACCATATATTTT
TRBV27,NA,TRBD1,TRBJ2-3,CASSFRDRVTDTQYF,TGTGCCAGCAGTTTCCGGGACAGGGTGACAGATACGCAGTATTTT
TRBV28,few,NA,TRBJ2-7,CASSSPSHEQYF,TGTGCCAGCAGTTCCCCCAGTCACGAGCAGTACTTC
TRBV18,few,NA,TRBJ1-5,CASSPQGLNQPQHF,TGTGCCAGCTCACCTCAGGGGCTCAATCAGCCCCAGCATTTT
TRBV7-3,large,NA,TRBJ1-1,CASSLTMRGTEAFF,TGTGCCAGCAGCTTAACGATGAGAGGGACTGAAGCTTTCTTT
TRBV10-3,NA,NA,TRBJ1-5,CAISTDRLGKPQHF,TGTGCCATCAGTACAGACAGGCTAGGAAAGCCCCAGCATTTT
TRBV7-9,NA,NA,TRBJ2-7,CASSGDSGLYEQYF,TGTGCCAGCAGCGGCGACAGTGGCTTGTACGAGCAGTACTTC
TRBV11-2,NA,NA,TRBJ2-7,CASSLEAGVTYEQYF,TGTGCCAGCAGCTTAGAGGCAGGGGTAACCTACGAGCAGTACTTC
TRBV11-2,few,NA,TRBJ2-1,CASSSSPGQDNNEQFF,TGTGCCAGCAGCTCATCACCGGGACAAGACAACAATGAGCAGTTCTTC
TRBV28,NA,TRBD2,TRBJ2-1,CASSYFQGGRYYNEQFF,TGTGCCAGCAGTTACTTTCAAGGCGGGAGGTACTACAATGAGCAGTTCTTC
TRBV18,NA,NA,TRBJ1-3,CASSPITGYTGNTIYF,TGTGCCAGCTCACCAATAACAGGGTATACTGGAAACACCATATATTTT
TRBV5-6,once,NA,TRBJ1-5,CASSSWGLLNQPQHF,TGTGCCAGCAGCTCGTGGGGCCTGCTGAATCAGCCCCAGCATTTT
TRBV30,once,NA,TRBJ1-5,CAWRGTGSLQPQHF,TGTGCCTGGAGGGGCACAGGGAGCCTCCAGCCCCAGCATTTT
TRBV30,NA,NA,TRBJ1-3,CAWGSGRVSGNTIYF,TGTGCCTGGGGGTCGGGCAGGGTCTCTGGAAACACCATATATTTT
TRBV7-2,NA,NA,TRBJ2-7,CASSLVSGYEQYF,TGTGCCAGCAGCTTGGTCTCGGGCTACGAGCAGTACTTC
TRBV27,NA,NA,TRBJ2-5,CASTRKGGKTQYF,TGTGCCAGCACCCGGAAGGGCGGGAAGACCCAGTACTTC
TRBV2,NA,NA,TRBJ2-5,CASSDEETQYF,TGTGCCAGCAGTGACGAAGAGACCCAGTACTTC
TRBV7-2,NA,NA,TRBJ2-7,CASSLTVTGVYEQYF,TGTGCCAGCAGCTTAACGGTGACTGGGGTCTACGAGCAGTACTTC
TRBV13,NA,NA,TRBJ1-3,CASSSRTLSSGNTIYF,TGTGCCAGCAGCTCCCGGACGCTGAGCTCTGGAAACACCATATATTTT
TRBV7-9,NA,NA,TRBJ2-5,CASSFPTGQETQYF,TGTGCCAGCAGCTTCCCCACGGGGCAAGAGACCCAGTACTTC
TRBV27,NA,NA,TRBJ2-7,CASSRPGLHYEQYF,TGTGCCAGCAGTCGACCCGGGCTCCACTACGAGCAGTACTTC
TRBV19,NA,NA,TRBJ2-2,CASSSQNTGELFF,TGTGCCAGTAGTTCCCAGAACACCGGGGAGCTGTTTTTT
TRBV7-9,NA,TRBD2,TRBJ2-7,CASSETILSGRAGEQYF,TGTGCCAGCAGCGAAACAATTTTGAGCGGGAGGGCCGGCGAGCAGTACTTC
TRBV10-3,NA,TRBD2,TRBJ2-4,CAISERTSGSGNIQYF,TGTGCCATCAGTGAGCGGACTAGCGGGAGTGGAAACATTCAGTACTTC
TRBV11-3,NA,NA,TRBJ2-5,CASSLGRGETQYF,TGTGCCAGCAGCTTGGGGAGGGGGGAGACCCAGTACTTC
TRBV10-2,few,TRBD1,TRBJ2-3,CASNTPEQGELDTQYF,TGCGCCAGCAATACCCCGGAACAGGGGGAATTGGATACGCAGTATTTT
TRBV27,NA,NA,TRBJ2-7,CASRGYRHSPGDEQYF,TGTGCCAGCAGAGGATACCGACACTCTCCGGGGGACGAGCAGTACTTC
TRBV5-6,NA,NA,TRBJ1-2,CASSLSLKGYTF,TGTGCCAGCAGCTTATCGCTTAAGGGCTACACCTTC
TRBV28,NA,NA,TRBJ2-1,CASSTQGNEQFF,TGTGCCAGCAGTACCCAGGGGAATGAGCAGTTCTTC
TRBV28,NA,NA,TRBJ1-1,CASSSLGTEAFF,TGTGCCAGCAGTTCCTTGGGCACTGAAGCTTTCTTT
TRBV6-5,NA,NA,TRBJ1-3,CASSFPLGPGNTIYF,TGTGCCAGCAGTTTCCCATTGGGCCCTGGAAACACCATATATTTT
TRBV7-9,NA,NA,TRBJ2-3,CASSLGQYTDTQYF,TGTGCCAGCAGCTTAGGACAGTACACAGATACGCAGTATTTT
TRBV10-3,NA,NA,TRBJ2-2,CAISEGQRGNTGELFF,TGTGCCATCAGTGAGGGACAGCGGGGGAACACCGGGGAGCTGTTTTTT
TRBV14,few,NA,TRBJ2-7,CASSPPISPPGQGRSGSFYEQYF,TGTGCCAGCAGCCCTCCCATTAGCCCCCCGGGACAGGGAAGGAGCGGGAGTTTCTACGAGCAGTACTTC
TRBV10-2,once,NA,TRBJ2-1,CASQAYNEQFF,TGCGCCAGCCAGGCGTACAATGAGCAGTTCTTC
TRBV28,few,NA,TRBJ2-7,CASSFRGASGYEQYF,TGTGCCAGCAGTTTTCGGGGGGCCTCAGGTTACGAGCAGTACTTC
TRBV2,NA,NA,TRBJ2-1,CASTDGLNNEQFF,TGTGCCAGCACAGACGGCCTTAACAATGAGCAGTTCTTC
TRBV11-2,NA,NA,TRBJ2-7,CASRTLTTGEQYF,TGTGCCTCCCGGACGTTAACAACGGGTGAGCAGTACTTC
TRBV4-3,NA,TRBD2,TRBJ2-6,CASSQEGGGVSGANVLTF,TGCGCCAGCAGCCAAGAAGGTGGGGGGGTCTCTGGGGCCAACGTCCTGACTTTC
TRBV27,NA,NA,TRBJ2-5,CASSWAETQYF,TGTGCCAGCAGTTGGGCAGAGACCCAGTACTTC
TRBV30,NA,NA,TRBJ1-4,CAWSASGLWGEKLFF,TGTGCCTGGAGTGCTAGCGGGCTTTGGGGTGAAAAACTGTTTTTT